The present entry profiles one T cell receptor (beta chain) with its context. The data were taken from a study of CD8 T cells in Susac syndrome. Random hexamers served to reverse transcribe roughly 0.5 to 1 ug RNA. TCRdb analysed the immunoSEQ multiplex PCR reads with MiXCR anew, one entry per CDR3 protein. Counted here are 70,000 to 100,000 distinct CDR3 sequences, over 85% occurring once; the ten biggest clones make up around 0.3%. The CDR3 loop spans 15 amino acids. V was trimmed by 4 bases and J by 2 bases, leaving 14 bases between them. CDR1 and CDR2 from the germline V gene are MNHEY and SMNVEV (reference sequence).

This TCR was recovered from a human donor in good health. The V call is TRBV27, the J call TRBJ1-2; D not resolved. The sample consisted of CD8+ T cells from PBMCs. In DNA, the CDR3 is TGTGCCAGCAGTTCAGTAAGTTGGGCGAACTATGGCTACACCTTC. As protein: CASSSVSWANYGYTF.